These 14 T cell receptor beta chains were sequenced from one sample in a study of metastatic and nonmetastatic thyroid tumors. MiXCR re-clonotyped the PCR reads for TCRdb. The sample has over 45,000 clones; under 25% are singletons. Before thyroid surgery, none of the patients had received any treatment. The sample was blood. These TCRs come from a male donor with papillary thyroid cancer or a benign thyroid nodule (not recorded which). Some clones in this sample may be carry-over from other donors' samples.

This chain connects TRBV6-2 or TRBV6-3 to TRBJ2-7, with D tentatively TRBD2 (5 bases). The V gene lost 7 bases and the J gene lost 3 bases, with 13 bases spanning the gap. The CDR3 runs 13 residues. The germline V gene encodes CDR1 MNHEY and CDR2 SVGEGT. CDR3 sequence reads: CASKKWGDYEQYF. The CDR3 DNA reads as TGTGCCAGCAAAAAATGGGGAGACTACGAGCAGTACTTC.

In this sample, this clone turned up many times. The gene calls are TRBV27 and TRBJ2-2; 8 bases are shared with TRBD2. Trimming removed 4 bases from V and 3 bases from J; junction bases left unmatched: 4. Germline V gene lookup returns CDR1 MNHEY and CDR2 SMNVEV (reference sequence). This CDR3 contains 15 residues. CDR3 nucleotide sequence: TGTGCCAGCAGTTCGGGACTAGTTGACACCGGGGAGCTGTTTTTT. It is translated as CASSSGLVDTGELFF.

The chain carries TRBV2 and TRBJ2-4, with a weak D call TRBD2 (5 bases). Germline assignment: CDR1 SNHLY and CDR2 FYNNEI. This CDR3 has 13 amino acids. Between the trimmed V and J ends, which lost 5 bases and 1 base, there was a span of 6 bases. The chain's CDR3 is CASSIAAKNIQYF. The CDR3 DNA is TGTGCCAGCAGTATAGCGGCCAAAAACATTCAGTACTTC. Full variable domain (remainder filled in from reference TRBV2 and TRBJ2-4): EPEVTQTPSHQVTQMGQEVILRCVPISNHLYFYWYRQILGQKVEFLVSFYNNEISEKSEIFDDQFSVERPDGSNFTLKIRSTKLEDSAMYFCASSIAAKNIQYFGAGTRLSVL.

This chain uses TRBV18 with TRBJ2-7; D might be TRBD1 (6 bases). The germline V gene encodes CDR1 KGHSH and CDR2 LQKENI. This CDR3 region has 12 residues. V lost 8 bases and J lost 3, with 11 bases in between. The DNA for the CDR3 is TGTGCCAGCAGCTCGACAGGCTACGAGCAGTACTTC. Protein sequence: CASSSTGYEQYF.

The table lists this clone with many counts. V is TRBV20-1 and J is TRBJ2-7; D may be TRBD2 (6 bases). Germline-derived CDR1 and CDR2 are DFQATT and SNEGSKA (reference sequence). The CDR3 is 14 amino acids. Trimming took off 5 bases at V and 3 bases at J, with 17 bases between the two ends. The CDR3 nucleotides are TGCAGTGCTCGGGGGACGGGAGCTCACTACGAGCAGTACTTC. The encoded protein is CSARGTGAHYEQYF.

This clone has more than one count but fewer than ten. The chain is built from TRBV7-8 and TRBJ1-2; D gene ambiguous. From germline, CDR1 is SGHVS and CDR2 FQNEAQ. V shed 7 bases and J shed 8 bases, with 14 bases lying between them. The CDR3 is made up of 12 amino acids. The CDR3 is CASNQETGGYTF. The CDR3, as DNA: TGTGCCAGCAACCAAGAAACGGGCGGCTACACCTTC. The variable domain in full, completed from reference TRBV7-8 and TRBJ1-2, reads GAGVSQSPRYKVAKRGQDVALRCDPISGHVSLFWYQQALGQGPEFLTYFQNEAQLDKSGLPSDRFFAERPEGSVSTLKIQRTQQEDSAVYLCASNQETGGYTFGSGTRLTVV.

This clone was found a few times. This chain joins TRBV7-3 and TRBJ2-1; 7 nucleotides align to TRBD1. The germline gives CDR1 SGHTA, CDR2 FQGTGA. The CDR3 contains 14 residues. The V segment lost 5 bases and the J segment 4 bases; nucleotides outside the gene matches: 5. This chain's CDR3 is CASSPGDSYNEQFF. CDR3 nucleotides: TGTGCCAGCAGCCCAGGGGACAGTTACAATGAGCAGTTCTTC.

Sample share makes this clone medium-sized. This rearrangement joins TRBV12-3 or TRBV12-4 to TRBJ1-2; no firm D call. V was pared by 5 bases and J by 2 bases, with 3 bases between. This CDR3 is built from 11 residues. The CDR3 reads CASSRNYGYTF. The CDR3 DNA reads TGTGCCAGCAGTCGGAACTATGGCTACACCTTC.

This clone has only a few counts. This CDR3 is CASSDLKGSSYEQYF. As DNA, the CDR3 is TGTGCCAGCAGTGATCTCAAGGGTAGCTCCTACGAGCAGTACTTC. The chain recombines TRBV6-1 with TRBJ2-7; D is ambiguous. CDR3 length: 15 residues. Looked up from germline, CDR1 is MNHNS and CDR2 is SASEGT. The V and J ends lost 3 bases and 0 bases respectively, with 12 bases between them.

This clone showed up many times. The chain combines TRBV28 with TRBJ2-2; no definite D call. V gave up 8 bases and J gave up 5 bases, with 9 bases separating them. Per germline, CDR1 MDHEN and CDR2 SYDVKM. This CDR3 contains 12 residues. CDR3: CASRVLTGELFF. For the CDR3, the DNA is TGTGCCAGCCGGGTTTTGACCGGGGAGCTGTTTTTT.

The chain couples TRBV3-1 to TRBJ2-7; D uncertain. CDR3 length: 15 residues. V lost 4 bases and J 1 base, leaving 14 bases between the germline ends. CDR1 and CDR2 (germline): LGHDT, YNNKEL (reference sequence). DNA for the CDR3: TGTGCCAGCAGCCCGTACGGACGGAAGTCCTACGAGCAGTACTTC. This encodes CASSPYGRKSYEQYF.

This clone was observed at least ten times. The chain links TRBV19 to TRBJ1-4, with 8 bases lining up with TRBD1. V lost 6 bases to trimming and J lost 2 bases; unmatched junction nucleotides: 14. The length of the CDR3 is 18 residues. Germline V gene sequence: CDR1 LNHDA, CDR2 SQIVND (reference sequence). Here the CDR3 DNA reads TGTGCCAGTAGCCCCGGCAGGGGGCGCGAAGGGACTAATGAAAAACTGTTTTTT. This encodes CASSPGRGREGTNEKLFF. The whole variable domain, filled in from reference TRBV19 and TRBJ1-4, reads DGGITQSPKYLFRKEGQNVTLSCEQNLNHDAMYWYRQDPGQGLRLIYYSQIVNDFQKGDIAEGYSVSREKKESFPLTVTSAQKNPTAFYLCASSPGRGREGTNEKLFFGSGTQLSVL.

This clone was seen a handful of times. V usage is TRBV29-1 and J usage is TRBJ2-6, with D possibly matching TRBD2 (6 bases). Trimming took 3 bases from V and 0 from J, leaving 9 bases between them. The length of the CDR3 is 15 residues. Looked up from germline, CDR1 is SQVTM and CDR2 is ANQGSEA. The CDR3 nucleotides are TGCAGCGTTGAGGGGGGAAGCTCTGGGGCCAACGTCCTGACTTTC. Protein: CSVEGGSSGANVLTF.

Many counts were recorded for this clone. The J gene is TRBJ2-5, the V gene TRBV6-1; 8 bases match TRBD1. The CDR3 totals 15 residues. V was clipped by 1 base and J by 5 bases; unmatched bases: 6. Germline values: CDR1 MNHNS, CDR2 SASEGT. The CDR3 coding sequence is TGTGCCAGCAGTGAAGGCGCAGGGGGCGGGGAGACCCAGTACTTC. As protein: CASSEGAGGGETQYF.